The 10 T cell receptor beta chains below come from one sample, sequenced in a study of T cells in localized non-small cell lung cancer. Here immunoSEQ multiplex PCR was the method, and the copy in TCRdb shows in-frame clones only, minus some. The table has roughly 30,000 clones, around 81% seen once. Sequencing used peripheral blood mononuclear cells, obtained before any cancer treatment. The receptors stem from a man aged 35 to 69 with stage III lung adenocarcinoma.

V and J are TRBV27 and TRBJ2-3; tentative D call: TRBD2 (6 bases). The germline CDR1 and CDR2 sequences are MNHEY and SMNVEV (reference sequence). V lost 4 bases, J lost 0 bases, and 14 bases lay in between. This CDR3 is built from 16 residues. Written as DNA, the CDR3 is TGTGCCAGCAGTTCCTTATCCGGGGGTAGCACAGATACGCAGTATTTT. It yields the protein CASSSLSGGSTDTQYF.

For the CDR3, the DNA is TGCGCCAGCAGCTTGGGACTAGCGGGTAAAGAGACCCAGTACTTC. Its translation: CASSLGLAGKETQYF. The V gene is TRBV5-1, the J gene TRBJ2-5, with 10 positions matching TRBD2. With V trimmed by 0 bases and J by 3 bases, 2 bases remained unmatched. The CDR3 runs 15 residues. Per the germline V gene, CDR1 is SGHRS and CDR2 is YFSETQ.

The V gene is TRBV27, the J gene TRBJ1-5; no clear D. The ends were cut back, 6 bases at V and 5 bases at J, with 11 bases in the middle. CDR3 size: 13 residues. Germline values: CDR1 MNHEY, CDR2 SMNVEV (reference sequence). The CDR3 nucleotides are TGTGCCAGCAGCCCGACCGGTTATCAGCCCCAGCATTTT. It yields the protein CASSPTGYQPQHF.

The V call is TRBV19, the J call TRBJ1-2; D ambiguous. Germline V gene sequence: CDR1 LNHDA, CDR2 SQIVND (reference sequence). The CDR3 is 12 amino acids. Trimming left V 0 bases short and J 8 bases short, with 7 bases between. CDR3 bases: TGTGCCAGTAGTATAGACCGGATGGGCTACACCTTC. This translates into CASSIDRMGYTF.

The CDR3 coding sequence is TGTGCCAGTACGCGGGACAGGGACTCACCCCTCCACTTT. Protein product: CASTRDRDSPLHF. This sequence joins TRBV19 and TRBJ1-6, with 9 nucleotides matching TRBD1. This CDR3 is 13 amino acids long. Germline V gene data show CDR1 as LNHDA and CDR2 as SQIVND (reference sequence). The J segment lost 10 bases and the V segment lost 7 bases, leaving 5 bases of the junction unmatched.

On this clone itself: Because the CDR3's place on the DNA is in doubt, the DNA is left out and the CDR3 is given as listed by TCRdb. The chain recombines TRBV28 with TRBJ2-5; the D call of TRBD2 is as the table states it, not checked on the DNA. CDR1 and CDR2 (germline): MDHEN, SYDVKM. Both ends counted, the CDR3 spans 19 residues. CDR3 region: CASSILGLIGLAGVETQYF.

This chain joins TRBV5-1 and TRBJ2-2; maybe TRBD1 (5 bases). The V and J ends lost 0 bases and 7 bases respectively, with 7 bases between them. Looked up from germline, CDR1 is SGHRS and CDR2 is YFSETQ. This CDR3 spans 13 amino acids. CDR3 sequence reads: CASSLAGIGELFF. CDR3 coding DNA: TGCGCCAGCAGCTTGGCAGGGATCGGGGAGCTGTTTTTT.

V and J are TRBV19 and TRBJ2-6; TRBD1 agrees at 8 bases. Trimming took 7 bases from V and 0 from J; bases not matched to a gene: 2. This CDR3 has 15 residues. Per the germline V gene, CDR1 is LNHDA and CDR2 is SQIVND (reference sequence). CDR3 bases: TGTGCCAGTATGGGGACAGGCTCTGGGGCCAACGTCCTGACTTTC. Its protein is CASMGTGSGANVLTF. The whole variable domain, filled in from reference TRBV19 and TRBJ2-6, reads DGGITQSPKYLFRKEGQNVTLSCEQNLNHDAMYWYRQDPGQGLRLIYYSQIVNDFQKGDIAEGYSVSREKKESFPLTVTSAQKNPTAFYLCASMGTGSGANVLTFGAGSRLTVL.

The V gene is TRBV5-1, the J gene TRBJ2-7; D is ambiguous. Germline CDR1 and CDR2: SGHRS and YFSETQ. The CDR3 is made up of 11 amino acids. The V end lost 2 bases, the J end lost 7 bases, and 7 bases lay between the germline ends. This CDR3 is CASSFQEEQYF. DNA of the CDR3: TGCGCCAGCAGCTTCCAGGAGGAGCAGTACTTC.

The chain recombines TRBV6-5 with TRBJ2-7, with D uncertain. This CDR3 region has 14 residues. CDR1 and CDR2 from the germline V gene are MNHEY and SVGAGI. V lost 8 bases to trimming and J lost 4 bases, with 18 bases between them. Here the CDR3 DNA reads TGTGCCAGCGGAATATCGGCGCAATCGTACGAGCAGTACTTC. Translation gives CASGISAQSYEQYF.